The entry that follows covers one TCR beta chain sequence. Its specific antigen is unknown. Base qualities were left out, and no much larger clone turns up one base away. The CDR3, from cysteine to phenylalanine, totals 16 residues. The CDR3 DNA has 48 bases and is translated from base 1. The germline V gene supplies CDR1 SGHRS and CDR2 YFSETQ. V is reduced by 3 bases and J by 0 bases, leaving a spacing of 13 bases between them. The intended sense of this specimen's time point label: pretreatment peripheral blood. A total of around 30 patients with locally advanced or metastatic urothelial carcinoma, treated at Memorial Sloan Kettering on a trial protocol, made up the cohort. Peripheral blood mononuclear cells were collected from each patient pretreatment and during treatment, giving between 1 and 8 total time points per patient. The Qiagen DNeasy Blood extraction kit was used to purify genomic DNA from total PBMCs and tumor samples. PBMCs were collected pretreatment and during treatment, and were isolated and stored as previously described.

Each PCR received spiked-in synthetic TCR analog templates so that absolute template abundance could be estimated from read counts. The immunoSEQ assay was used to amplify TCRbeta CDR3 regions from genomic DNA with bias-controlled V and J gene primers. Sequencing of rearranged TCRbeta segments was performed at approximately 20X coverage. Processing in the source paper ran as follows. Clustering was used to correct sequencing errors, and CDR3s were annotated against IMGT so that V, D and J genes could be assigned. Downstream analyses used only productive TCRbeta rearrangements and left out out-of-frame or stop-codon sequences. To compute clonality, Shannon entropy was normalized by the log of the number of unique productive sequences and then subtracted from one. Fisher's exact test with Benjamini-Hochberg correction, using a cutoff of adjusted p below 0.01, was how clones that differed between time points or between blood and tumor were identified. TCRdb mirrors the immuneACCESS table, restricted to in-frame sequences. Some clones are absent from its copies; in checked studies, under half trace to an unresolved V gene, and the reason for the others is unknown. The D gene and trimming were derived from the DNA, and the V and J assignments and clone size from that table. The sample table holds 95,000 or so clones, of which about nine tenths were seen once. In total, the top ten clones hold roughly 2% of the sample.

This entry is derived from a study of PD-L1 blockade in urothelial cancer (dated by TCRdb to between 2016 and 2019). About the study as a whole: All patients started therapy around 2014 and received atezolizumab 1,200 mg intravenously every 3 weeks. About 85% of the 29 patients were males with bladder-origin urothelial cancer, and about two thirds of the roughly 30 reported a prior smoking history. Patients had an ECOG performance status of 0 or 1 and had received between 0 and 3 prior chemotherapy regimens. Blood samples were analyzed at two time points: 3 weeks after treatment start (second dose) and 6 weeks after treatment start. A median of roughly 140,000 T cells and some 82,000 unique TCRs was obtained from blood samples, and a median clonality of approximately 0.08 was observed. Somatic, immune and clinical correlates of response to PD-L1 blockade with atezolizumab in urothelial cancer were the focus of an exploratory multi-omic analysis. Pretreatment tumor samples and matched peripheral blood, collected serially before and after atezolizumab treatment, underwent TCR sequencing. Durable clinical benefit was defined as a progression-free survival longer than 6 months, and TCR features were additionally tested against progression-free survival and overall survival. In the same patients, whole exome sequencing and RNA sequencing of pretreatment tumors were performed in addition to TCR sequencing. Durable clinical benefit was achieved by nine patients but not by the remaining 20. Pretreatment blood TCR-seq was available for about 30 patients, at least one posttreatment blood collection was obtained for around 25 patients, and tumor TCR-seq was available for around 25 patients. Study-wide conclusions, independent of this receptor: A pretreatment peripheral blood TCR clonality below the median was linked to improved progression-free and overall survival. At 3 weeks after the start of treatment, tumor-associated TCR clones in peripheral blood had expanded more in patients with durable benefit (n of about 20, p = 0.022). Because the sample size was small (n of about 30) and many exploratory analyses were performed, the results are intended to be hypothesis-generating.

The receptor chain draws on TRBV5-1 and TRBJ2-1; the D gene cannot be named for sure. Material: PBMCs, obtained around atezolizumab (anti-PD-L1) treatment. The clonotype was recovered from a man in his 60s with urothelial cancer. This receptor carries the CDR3 CASSSSAESSYNEQFF. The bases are TGCGCCAGCAGCTCCTCCGCGGAAAGCTCCTACAATGAGCAGTTCTTC. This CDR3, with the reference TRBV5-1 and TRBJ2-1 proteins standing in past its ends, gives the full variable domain KAGVTQTPRYLIKTRGQQVTLSCSPISGHRSVSWYQQTPGQGLQFLFEYFSETQRNKGNFPGRFSGRQFSNSRSEMNVSTLELGDSALYLCASSSSAESSYNEQFFGPGTRLTVL.